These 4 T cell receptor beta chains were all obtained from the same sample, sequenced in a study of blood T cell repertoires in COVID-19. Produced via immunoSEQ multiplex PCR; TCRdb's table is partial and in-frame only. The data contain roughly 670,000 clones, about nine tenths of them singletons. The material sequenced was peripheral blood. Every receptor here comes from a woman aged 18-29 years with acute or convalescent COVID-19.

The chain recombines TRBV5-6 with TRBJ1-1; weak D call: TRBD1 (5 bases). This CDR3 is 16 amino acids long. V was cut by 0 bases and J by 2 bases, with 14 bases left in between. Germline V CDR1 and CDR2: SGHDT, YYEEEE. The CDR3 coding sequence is TGTGCCAGCAGCTTGGGACCGATGACAGCTAACACTGAAGCTTTCTTT. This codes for CASSLGPMTANTEAFF.

The CDR3 is CASSYNSQSYTF. CDR3 bases: TGTGCCAGCAGTTACAATAGTCAATCCTACACCTTC. The V and J genes are TRBV6-2 or TRBV6-3 and TRBJ1-2, with D unclear. Trimming removed 2 bases at V and 10 bases at J, with 11 bases between. The CDR3 spans 12 residues. The germline gives CDR1 MNHEY, CDR2 SVGEGT.

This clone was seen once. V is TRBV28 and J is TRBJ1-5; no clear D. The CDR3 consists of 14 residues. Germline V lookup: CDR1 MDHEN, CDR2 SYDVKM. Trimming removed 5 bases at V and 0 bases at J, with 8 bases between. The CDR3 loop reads CASSVGGSNQPQHF. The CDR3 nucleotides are TGTGCCAGCAGTGTCGGCGGTAGCAATCAGCCCCAGCATTTT. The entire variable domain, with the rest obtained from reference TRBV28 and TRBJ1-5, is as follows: DVKVTQSSRYLVKRTGEKVFLECVQDMDHENMFWYRQDPGLGLRLIYFSYDVKMKEKGDIPEGYSVSREKKERFSLILESASTNQTSMYLCASSVGGSNQPQHFGDGTRLSIL.

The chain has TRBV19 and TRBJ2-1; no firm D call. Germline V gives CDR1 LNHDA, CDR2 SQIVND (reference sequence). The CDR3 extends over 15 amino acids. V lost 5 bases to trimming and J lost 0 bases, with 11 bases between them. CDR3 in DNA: TGTGCCAGTAGTTTCGAAGCAAGCTCCTACAATGAGCAGTTCTTC. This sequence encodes CASSFEASSYNEQFF.